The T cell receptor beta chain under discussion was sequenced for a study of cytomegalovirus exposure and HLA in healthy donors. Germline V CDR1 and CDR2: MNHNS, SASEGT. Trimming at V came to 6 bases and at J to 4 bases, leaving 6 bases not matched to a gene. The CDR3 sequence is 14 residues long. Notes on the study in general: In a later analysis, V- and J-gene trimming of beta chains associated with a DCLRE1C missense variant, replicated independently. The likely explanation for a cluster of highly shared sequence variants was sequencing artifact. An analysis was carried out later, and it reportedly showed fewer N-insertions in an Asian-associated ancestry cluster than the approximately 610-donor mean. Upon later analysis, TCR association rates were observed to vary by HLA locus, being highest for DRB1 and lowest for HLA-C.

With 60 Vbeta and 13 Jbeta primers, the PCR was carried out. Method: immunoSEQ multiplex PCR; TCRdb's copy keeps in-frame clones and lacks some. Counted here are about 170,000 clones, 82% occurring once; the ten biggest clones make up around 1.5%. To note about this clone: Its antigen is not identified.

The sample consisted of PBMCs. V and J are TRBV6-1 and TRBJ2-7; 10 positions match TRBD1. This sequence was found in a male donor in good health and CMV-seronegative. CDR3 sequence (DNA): TGTGCCAGCAGCCGGGACAGGGGTAGTTACGAGCAGTACTTC. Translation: CASSRDRGSYEQYF.